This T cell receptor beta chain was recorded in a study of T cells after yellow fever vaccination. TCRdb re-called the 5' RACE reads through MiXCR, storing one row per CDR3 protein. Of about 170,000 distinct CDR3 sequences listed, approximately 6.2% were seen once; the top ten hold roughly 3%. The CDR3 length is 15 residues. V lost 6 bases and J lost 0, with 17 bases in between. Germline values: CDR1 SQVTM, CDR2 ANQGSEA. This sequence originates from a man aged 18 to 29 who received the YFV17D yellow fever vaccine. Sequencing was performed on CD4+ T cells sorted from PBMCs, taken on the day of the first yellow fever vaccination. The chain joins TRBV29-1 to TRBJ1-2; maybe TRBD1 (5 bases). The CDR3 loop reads CSVSLSGTPNYGYTF. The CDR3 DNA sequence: TGCAGCGTCTCCCTTTCAGGGACCCCTAACTATGGCTACACCTTC. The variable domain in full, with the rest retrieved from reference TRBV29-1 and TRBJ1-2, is SAVISQKPSRDICQRGTSLTIQCQVDSQVTMMFWYRQQPGQSLTLIATANQGSEATYESGFVIDKFPISRPNLTFSTLTVSNMSPEDSSIYLCSVSLSGTPNYGYTFGSGTRLTVV.